This section outlines one T cell receptor (beta chain) sequence together with its context. The antigen is undetermined. This CDR3 comprises 15 residues. V was cut by 0 bases and J by 2 bases, with 10 bases left in between. Germline CDR1 reads MGHRA; CDR2 reads YSYEKL. Culturing for roughly 9 days preceded CD4+ T cell isolation. The person's infection with SARS-CoV-2, confirmed by PCR, took place between March and December 2020. Cultures had half their medium replaced with IL-2 medium on days 3 and 7. The data were obtained in a study of vaccination effects on CD4 cells after COVID-19. Assay used: immunoSEQ multiplex PCR; TCRdb lists only in-frame clones, some missing. This table holds some 50,000 clones, approximately 74% found once.

The chain couples TRBV4-1 to TRBJ1-2; TRBD1 is a possible D gene (5 bases). Sample: CD4+ T cells from PBMCs cultured without peptide, taken before COVID-19 vaccination. The sequence was obtained from a human donor who had a prior SARS-CoV-2 infection. CDR3 nucleotides: TGCGCCAGCAGCCAAGATCCGAGACAGAACTATGGCTACACCTTC. Translated, it gives CASSQDPRQNYGYTF.